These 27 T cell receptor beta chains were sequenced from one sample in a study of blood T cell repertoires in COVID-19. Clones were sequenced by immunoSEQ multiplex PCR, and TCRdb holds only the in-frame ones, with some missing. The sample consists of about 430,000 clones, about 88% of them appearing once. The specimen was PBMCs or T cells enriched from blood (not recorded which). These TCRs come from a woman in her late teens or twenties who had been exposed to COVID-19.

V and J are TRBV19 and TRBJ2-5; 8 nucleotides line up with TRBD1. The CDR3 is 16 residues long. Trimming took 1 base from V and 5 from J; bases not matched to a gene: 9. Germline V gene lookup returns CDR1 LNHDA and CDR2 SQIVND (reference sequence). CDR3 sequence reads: CASSIAARGRVETQYF. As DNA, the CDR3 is TGTGCCAGTAGTATAGCAGCCAGGGGGCGCGTGGAGACCCAGTACTTC.

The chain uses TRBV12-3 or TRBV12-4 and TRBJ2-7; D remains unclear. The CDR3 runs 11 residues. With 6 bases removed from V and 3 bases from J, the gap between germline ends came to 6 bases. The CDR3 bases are TGTGCCAGCAGCCAGGACTACGAGCAGTACTTC. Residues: CASSQDYEQYF.

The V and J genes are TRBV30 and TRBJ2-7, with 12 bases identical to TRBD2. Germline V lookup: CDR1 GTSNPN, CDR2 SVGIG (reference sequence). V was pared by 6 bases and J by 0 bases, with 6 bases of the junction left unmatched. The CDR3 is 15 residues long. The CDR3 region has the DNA TGTGCCTGTGGTTTGGGACTAGCGGGCTCCTACGAGCAGTACTTC. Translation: CACGLGLAGSYEQYF.

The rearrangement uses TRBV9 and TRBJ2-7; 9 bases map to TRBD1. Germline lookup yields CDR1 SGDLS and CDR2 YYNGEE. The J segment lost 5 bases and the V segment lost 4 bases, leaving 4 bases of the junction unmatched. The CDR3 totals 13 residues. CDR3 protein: CASSSGTGNEQYF. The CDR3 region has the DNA TGTGCCAGCAGCAGCGGGACAGGGAACGAGCAGTACTTC. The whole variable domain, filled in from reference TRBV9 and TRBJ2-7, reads DSGVTQTPKHLITATGQRVTLRCSPRSGDLSVYWYQQSLDQGLQFLIQYYNGEERAKGNILERFSAQQFPDLHSELNLSSLELGDSALYFCASSSGTGNEQYFGPGTRLTVT.

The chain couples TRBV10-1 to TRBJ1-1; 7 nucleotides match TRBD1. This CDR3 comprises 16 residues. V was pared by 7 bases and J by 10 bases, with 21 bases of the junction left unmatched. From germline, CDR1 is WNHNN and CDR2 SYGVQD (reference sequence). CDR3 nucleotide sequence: TGCGCCAGCACGGAACTCCCTTTTCCGGGACAGCGAGGAGCTTTCTTT. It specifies CASTELPFPGQRGAFF.

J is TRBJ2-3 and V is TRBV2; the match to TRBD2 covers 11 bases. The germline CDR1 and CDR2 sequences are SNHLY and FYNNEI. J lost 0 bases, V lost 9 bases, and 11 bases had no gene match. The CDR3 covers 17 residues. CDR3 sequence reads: CARPLAGGPTSTDTQYF. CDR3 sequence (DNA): TGTGCCAGACCGCTAGCGGGAGGACCAACTAGCACAGATACGCAGTATTTT.

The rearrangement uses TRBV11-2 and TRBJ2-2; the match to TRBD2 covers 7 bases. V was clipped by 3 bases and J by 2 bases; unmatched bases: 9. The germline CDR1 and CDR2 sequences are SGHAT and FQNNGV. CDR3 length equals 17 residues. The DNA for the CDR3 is TGTGCCAGCAGCTTCCCCCTGGGGGGGGTAAACACCGGGGAGCTGTTTTTT. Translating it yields CASSFPLGGVNTGELFF.

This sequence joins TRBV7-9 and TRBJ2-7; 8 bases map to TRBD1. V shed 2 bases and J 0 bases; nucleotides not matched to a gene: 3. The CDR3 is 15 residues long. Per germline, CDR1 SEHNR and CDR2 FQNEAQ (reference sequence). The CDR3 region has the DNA TGTGCCAGCAGCTTATGGGACAGGTCCTCCTACGAGCAGTACTTC. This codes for CASSLWDRSSYEQYF.

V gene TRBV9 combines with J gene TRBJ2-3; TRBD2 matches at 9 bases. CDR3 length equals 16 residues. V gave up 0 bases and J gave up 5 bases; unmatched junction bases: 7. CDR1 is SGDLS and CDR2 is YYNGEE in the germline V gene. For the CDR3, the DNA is TGTGCCAGCAGCGTAGCCGGCGGGGGGGCTGAAGATACGCAGTATTTT. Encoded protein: CASSVAGGGAEDTQYF.

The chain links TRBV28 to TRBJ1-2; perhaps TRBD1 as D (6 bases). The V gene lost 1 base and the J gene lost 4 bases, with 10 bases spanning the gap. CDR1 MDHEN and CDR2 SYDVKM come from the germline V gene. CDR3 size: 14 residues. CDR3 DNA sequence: TGTGCCAGCAGTTTATTGCAGGGGTTCTATGGCTACACCTTC. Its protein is CASSLLQGFYGYTF.

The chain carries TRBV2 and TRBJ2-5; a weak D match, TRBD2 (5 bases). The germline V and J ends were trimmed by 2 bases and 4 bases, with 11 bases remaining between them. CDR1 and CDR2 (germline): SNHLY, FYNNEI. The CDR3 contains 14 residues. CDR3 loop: CASSETRGPETQYF. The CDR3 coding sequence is TGTGCCAGCAGTGAAACCCGGGGTCCAGAGACCCAGTACTTC.

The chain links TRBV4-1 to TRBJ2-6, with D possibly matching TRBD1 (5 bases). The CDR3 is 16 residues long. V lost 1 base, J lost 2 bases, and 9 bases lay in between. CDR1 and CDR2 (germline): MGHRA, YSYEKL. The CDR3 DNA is TGCGCCAGCAGCCAAGGCAGGGCCGCTGGGGCCAACGTCCTGACTTTC. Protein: CASSQGRAAGANVLTF.

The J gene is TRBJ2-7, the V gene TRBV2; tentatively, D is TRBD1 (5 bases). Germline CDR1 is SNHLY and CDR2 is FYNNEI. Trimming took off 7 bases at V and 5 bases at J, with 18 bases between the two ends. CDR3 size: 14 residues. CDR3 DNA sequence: TGTGCCAGCACACTATTGGGCGAAGGGGACGAGCAGTACTTC. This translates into CASTLLGEGDEQYF.

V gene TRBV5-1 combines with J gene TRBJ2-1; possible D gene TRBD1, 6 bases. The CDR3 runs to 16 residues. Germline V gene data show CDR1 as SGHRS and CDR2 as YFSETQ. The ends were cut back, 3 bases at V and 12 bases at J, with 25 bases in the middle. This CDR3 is CASSSVPGQTSLRQFF. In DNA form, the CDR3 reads TGCGCCAGCAGCTCCGTACCGGGACAAACTAGTCTGAGGCAGTTCTTC.

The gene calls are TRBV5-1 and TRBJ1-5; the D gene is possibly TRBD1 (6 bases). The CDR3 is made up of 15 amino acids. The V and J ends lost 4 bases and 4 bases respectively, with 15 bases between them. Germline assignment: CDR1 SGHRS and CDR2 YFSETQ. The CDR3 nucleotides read TGCGCCAGCAGCATCACCGGGACATCTAATCAGCCCCAGCATTTT. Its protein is CASSITGTSNQPQHF.

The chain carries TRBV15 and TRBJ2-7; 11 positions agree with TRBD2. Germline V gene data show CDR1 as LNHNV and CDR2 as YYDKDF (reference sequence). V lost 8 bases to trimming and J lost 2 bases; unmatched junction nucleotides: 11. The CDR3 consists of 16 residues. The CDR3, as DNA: TGTGCCACCGCTGAGTCGGGGACTAGCGGCACCTACGAGCAGTACTTC. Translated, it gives CATAESGTSGTYEQYF.

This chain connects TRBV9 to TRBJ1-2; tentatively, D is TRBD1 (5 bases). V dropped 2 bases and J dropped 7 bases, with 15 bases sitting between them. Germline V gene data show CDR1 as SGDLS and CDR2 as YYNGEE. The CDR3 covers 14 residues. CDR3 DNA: TGTGCCAGCAGCGTTGAGACAGCTGTTTTTGGCTACACCTTC. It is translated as CASSVETAVFGYTF.

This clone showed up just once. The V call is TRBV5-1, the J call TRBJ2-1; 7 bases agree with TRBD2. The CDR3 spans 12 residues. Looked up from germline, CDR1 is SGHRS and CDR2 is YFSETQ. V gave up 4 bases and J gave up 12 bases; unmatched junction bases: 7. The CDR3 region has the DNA TGCGCCAGCAGCCTCGCGGGAGAGCGGCAGTTCTTC. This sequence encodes CASSLAGERQFF. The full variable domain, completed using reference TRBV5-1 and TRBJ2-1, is KAGVTQTPRYLIKTRGQQVTLSCSPISGHRSVSWYQQTPGQGLQFLFEYFSETQRNKGNFPGRFSGRQFSNSRSEMNVSTLELGDSALYLCASSLAGERQFFGPGTRLTVL.

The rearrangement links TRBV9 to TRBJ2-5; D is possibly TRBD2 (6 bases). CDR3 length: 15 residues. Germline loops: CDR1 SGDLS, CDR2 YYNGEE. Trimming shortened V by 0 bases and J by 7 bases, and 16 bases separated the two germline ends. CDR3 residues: CASSVATGTPSTQYF. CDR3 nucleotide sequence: TGTGCCAGCAGCGTAGCCACCGGGACTCCATCGACCCAGTACTTC. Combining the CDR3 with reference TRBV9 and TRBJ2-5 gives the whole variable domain DSGVTQTPKHLITATGQRVTLRCSPRSGDLSVYWYQQSLDQGLQFLIQYYNGEERAKGNILERFSAQQFPDLHSELNLSSLELGDSALYFCASSVATGTPSTQYFGPGTRLLVL.

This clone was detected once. The CDR3 region is CATSSPGAALGYTF. The DNA of the CDR3 is TGTGCCACCTCCAGTCCAGGGGCAGCATTAGGCTACACCTTC. J is TRBJ1-2 and V is TRBV4-2; tentatively, D is TRBD1 (6 bases). The CDR3 extends over 14 amino acids. Trimming pared 10 bases from V and 8 bases from J, leaving 23 bases between. The V gene's germline CDR1 is LGHNA and CDR2 YNFKEQ.

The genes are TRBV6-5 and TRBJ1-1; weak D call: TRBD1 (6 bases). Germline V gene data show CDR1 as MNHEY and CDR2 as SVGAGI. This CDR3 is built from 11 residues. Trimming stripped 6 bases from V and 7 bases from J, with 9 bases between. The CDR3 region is CASRSDSEAFF. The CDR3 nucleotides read TGTGCCAGCAGATCGGACAGTGAAGCTTTCTTT.

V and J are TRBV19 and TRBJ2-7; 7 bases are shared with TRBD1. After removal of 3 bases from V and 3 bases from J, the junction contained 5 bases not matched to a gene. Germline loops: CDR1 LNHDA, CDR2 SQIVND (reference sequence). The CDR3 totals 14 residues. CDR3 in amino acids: CASSMGRGSYEQYF. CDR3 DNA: TGTGCCAGTAGTATGGGCAGGGGGAGCTACGAGCAGTACTTC. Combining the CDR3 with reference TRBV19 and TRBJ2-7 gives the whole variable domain DGGITQSPKYLFRKEGQNVTLSCEQNLNHDAMYWYRQDPGQGLRLIYYSQIVNDFQKGDIAEGYSVSREKKESFPLTVTSAQKNPTAFYLCASSMGRGSYEQYFGPGTRLTVT.

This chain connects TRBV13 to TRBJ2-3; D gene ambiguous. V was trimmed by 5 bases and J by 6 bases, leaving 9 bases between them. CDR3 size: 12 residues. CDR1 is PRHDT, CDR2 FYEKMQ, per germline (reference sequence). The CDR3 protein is CASSIGRDTQYF. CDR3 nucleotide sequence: TGTGCCAGCAGCATTGGTCGGGATACGCAGTATTTT.

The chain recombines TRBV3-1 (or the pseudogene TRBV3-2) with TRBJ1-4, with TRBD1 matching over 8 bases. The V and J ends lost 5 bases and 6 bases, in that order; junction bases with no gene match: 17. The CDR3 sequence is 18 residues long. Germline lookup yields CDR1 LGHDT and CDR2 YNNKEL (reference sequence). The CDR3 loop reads CASSARDRGGPRDEKLFF. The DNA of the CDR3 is TGTGCCAGCAGCGCCCGCGACAGGGGTGGTCCCCGTGATGAAAAACTGTTTTTT.

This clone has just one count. CDR3 sequence: CASSLNPGPEETQYF. DNA of the CDR3: TGTGCCAGCAGCTTAAACCCAGGGCCTGAAGAGACCCAGTACTTC. The V call is TRBV11-2, the J call TRBJ2-5, with D perhaps TRBD1 (5 bases). CDR3 length: 15 residues. Trimming removed 2 bases from V and 3 bases from J, with 13 bases in between. Germline V lookup: CDR1 SGHAT, CDR2 FQNNGV.

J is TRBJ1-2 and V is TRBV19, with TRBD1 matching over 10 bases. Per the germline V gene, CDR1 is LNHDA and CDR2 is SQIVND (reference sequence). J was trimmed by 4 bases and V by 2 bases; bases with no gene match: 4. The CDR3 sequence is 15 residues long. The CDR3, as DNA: TGTGCCAGTAGTATAATGACAGGGGGCACCTATGGCTACACCTTC. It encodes CASSIMTGGTYGYTF.

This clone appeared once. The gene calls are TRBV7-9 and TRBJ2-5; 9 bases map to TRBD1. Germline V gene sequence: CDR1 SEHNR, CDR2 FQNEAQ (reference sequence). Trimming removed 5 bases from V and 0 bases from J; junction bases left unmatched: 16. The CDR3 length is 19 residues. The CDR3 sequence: CASSPILGTGGPNQETQYF. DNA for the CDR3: TGTGCCAGCAGCCCGATTCTCGGAACAGGGGGCCCGAACCAAGAGACCCAGTACTTC.